This T cell receptor (beta chain) was captured by sequencing in a study of blood T cell repertoires in COVID-19. Overall study: Specimens from acute and convalescent COVID-19 originated in the United States, Italy and Spain. PBMCs, B-cell-depleted T cells, or T cells provided the cDNA or gDNA that made up the material.

Source study methods: Researchers report that nucleated cell counts were estimated from reference gene primer amplification. Profiling relied on immunoSEQ multiplex PCR, and the TCRdb table lists in-frame clones only, not all of them. D and trimming come from the DNA, and the V and J calls and clone size come from that table. The sample has approximately 280,000 clones, 88% seen once. This clone was picked up one time. This CDR3 contains 15 residues. The germline gives CDR1 SGHTA, CDR2 FQGNSA. Trimming shortened V by 1 base and J by 5 bases, and 13 bases separated the two germline ends. This clonotype originated in a man aged 18 to 29 with active or convalescent COVID-19. Input material: peripheral blood. The chain carries TRBV7-2 and TRBJ2-3, with a tentative D call TRBD1 (5 bases). CDR3 amino acids: CASSLEQVYGDTQYF. CDR3 DNA: TGTGCCAGCAGCTTAGAACAGGTCTACGGAGATACGCAGTATTTT.